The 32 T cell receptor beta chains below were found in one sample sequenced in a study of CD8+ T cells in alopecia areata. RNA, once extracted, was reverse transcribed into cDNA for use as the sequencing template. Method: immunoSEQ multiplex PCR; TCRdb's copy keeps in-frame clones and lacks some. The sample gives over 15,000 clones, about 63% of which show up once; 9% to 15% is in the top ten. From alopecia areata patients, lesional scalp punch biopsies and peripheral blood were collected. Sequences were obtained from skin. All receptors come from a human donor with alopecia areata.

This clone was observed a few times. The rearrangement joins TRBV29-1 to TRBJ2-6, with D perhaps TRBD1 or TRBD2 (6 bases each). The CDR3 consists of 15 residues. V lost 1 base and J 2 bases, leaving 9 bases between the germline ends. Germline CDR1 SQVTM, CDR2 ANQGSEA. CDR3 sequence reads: CSVEGGAAGANVLTF. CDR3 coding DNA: TGCAGCGTTGAAGGGGGGGCGGCTGGGGCCAACGTCCTGACTTTC.

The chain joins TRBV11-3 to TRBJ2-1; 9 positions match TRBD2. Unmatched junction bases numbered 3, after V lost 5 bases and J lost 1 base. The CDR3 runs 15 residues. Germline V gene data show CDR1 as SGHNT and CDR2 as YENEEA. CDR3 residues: CASSPLAGSYNEQFF. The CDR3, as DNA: TGTGCCAGCAGCCCCCTAGCGGGATCCTACAATGAGCAGTTCTTC.

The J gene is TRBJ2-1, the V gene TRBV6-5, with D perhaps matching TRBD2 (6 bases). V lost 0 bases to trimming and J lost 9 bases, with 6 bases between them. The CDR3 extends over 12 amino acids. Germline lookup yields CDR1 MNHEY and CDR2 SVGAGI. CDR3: CASSYSRGEQFF. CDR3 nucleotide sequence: TGTGCCAGCAGTTACTCGCGGGGTGAGCAGTTCTTC.

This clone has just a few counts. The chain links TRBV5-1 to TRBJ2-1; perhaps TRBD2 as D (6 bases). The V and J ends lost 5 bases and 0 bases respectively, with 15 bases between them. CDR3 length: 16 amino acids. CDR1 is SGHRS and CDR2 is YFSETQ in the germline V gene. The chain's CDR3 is CASRDGGISSYNEQFF. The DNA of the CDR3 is TGCGCCAGCAGGGACGGGGGAATAAGCTCCTACAATGAGCAGTTCTTC.

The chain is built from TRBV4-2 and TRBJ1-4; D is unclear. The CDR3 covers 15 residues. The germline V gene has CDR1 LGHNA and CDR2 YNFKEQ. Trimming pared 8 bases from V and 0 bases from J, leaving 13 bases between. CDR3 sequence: CASANGLATNEKLFF. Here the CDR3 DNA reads TGTGCCAGCGCTAACGGACTTGCAACTAATGAAAAACTGTTTTTT.

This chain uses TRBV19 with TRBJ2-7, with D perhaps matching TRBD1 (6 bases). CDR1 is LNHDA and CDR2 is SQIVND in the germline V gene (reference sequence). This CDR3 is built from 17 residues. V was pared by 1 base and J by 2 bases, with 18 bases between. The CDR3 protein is CASSIAADSHFAYEQYF. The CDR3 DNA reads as TGTGCCAGTAGTATAGCCGCGGACAGCCACTTTGCCTACGAGCAGTACTTC.

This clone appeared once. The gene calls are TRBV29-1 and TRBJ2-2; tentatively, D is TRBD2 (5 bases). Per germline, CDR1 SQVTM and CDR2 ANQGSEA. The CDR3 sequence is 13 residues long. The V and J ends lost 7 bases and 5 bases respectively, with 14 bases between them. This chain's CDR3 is CSGELGDTGELFF. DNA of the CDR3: TGCAGCGGCGAACTGGGAGATACCGGGGAGCTGTTTTTT.

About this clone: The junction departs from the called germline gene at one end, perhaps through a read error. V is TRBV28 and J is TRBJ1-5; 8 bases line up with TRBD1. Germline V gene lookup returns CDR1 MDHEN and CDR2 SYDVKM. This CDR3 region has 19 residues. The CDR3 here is CASSLIGQGASSINQPQHF. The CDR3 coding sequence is TGTGCCAGTAGTTTGATCGGGCAGGGGGCCTCTTCGATCAATCAGCCCCAGCATTTT.

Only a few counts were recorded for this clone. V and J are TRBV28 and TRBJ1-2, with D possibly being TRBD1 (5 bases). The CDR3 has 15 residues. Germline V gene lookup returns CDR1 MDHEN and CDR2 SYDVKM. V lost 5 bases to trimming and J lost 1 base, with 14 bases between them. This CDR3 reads CASSDWGTYNYGYTF. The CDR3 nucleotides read TGTGCCAGCAGTGACTGGGGCACCTATAACTATGGCTACACCTTC.

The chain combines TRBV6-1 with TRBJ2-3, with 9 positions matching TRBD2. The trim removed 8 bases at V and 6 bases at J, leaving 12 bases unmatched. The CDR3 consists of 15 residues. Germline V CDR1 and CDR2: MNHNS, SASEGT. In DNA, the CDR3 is TGTGCCAGCTGTCAGTTAGCGGGAGTACGGGATACGCAGTATTTT. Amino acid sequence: CASCQLAGVRDTQYF.

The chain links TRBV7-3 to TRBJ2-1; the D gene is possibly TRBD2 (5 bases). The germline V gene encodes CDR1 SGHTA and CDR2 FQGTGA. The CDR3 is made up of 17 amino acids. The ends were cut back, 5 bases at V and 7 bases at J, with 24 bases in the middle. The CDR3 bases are TGTGCCAGCAGCCGGGGTGTTGAGGGAACCCTAACTAATGAGCAGTTCTTC. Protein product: CASSRGVEGTLTNEQFF.

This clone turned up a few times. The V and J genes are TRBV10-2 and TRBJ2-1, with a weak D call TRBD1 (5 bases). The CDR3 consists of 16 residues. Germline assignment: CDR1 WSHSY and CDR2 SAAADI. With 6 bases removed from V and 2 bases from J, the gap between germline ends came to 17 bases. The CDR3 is CASRVALGATYNEQFF. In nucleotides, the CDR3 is TGCGCCAGCAGGGTTGCGCTAGGGGCCACCTACAATGAGCAGTTCTTC.

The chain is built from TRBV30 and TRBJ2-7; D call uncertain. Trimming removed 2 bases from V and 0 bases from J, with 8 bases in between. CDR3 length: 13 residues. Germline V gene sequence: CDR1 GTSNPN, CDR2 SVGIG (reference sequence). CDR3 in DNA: TGTGCCTGGAGTTACAGCAACTCCTACGAGCAGTACTTC. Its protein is CAWSYSNSYEQYF.

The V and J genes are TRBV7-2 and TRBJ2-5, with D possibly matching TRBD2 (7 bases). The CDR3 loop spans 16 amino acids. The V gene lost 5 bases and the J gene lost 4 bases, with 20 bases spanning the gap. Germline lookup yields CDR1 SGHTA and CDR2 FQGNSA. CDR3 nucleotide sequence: TGTGCCAGCAGCCTAAACCCTAGCGGAGGGGGAGAGACCCAGTACTTC. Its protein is CASSLNPSGGGETQYF.

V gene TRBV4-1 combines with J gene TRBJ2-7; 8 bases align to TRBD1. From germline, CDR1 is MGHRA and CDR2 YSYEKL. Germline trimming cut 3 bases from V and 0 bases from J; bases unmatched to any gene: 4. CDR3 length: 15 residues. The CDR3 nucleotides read TGCGCCAGCAGCCATGGACAGGGCGTCTCCTACGAGCAGTACTTC. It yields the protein CASSHGQGVSYEQYF.

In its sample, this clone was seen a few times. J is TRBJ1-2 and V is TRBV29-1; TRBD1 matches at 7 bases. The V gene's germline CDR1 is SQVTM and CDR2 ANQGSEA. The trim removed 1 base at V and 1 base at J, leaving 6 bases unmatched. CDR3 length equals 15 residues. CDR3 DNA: TGCAGCGTTGAAGCCGCTGGACAGGTTAACTATGGCTACACCTTC. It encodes CSVEAAGQVNYGYTF.

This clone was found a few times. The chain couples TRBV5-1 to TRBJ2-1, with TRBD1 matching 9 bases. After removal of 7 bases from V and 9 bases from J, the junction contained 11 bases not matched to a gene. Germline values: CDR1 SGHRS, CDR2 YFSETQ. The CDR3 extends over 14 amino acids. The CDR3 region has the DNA TGCGCCAGCCGGACAGGGGAATCTTATGGTGAGCAGTTCTTC. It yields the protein CASRTGESYGEQFF.

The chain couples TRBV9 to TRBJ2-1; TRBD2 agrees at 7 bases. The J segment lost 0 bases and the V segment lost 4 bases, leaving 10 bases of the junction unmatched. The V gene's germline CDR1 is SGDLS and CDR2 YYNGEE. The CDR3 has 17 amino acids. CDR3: CASSPSWEGSSYNEQFF. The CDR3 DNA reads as TGTGCCAGCAGCCCGAGCTGGGAGGGGAGCTCCTACAATGAGCAGTTCTTC.

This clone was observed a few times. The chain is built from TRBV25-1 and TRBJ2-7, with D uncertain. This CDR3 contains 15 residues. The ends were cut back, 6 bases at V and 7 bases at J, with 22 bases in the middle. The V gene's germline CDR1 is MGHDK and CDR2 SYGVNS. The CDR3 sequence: CASRPVAVGIGEQYF. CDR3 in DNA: TGTGCCAGCAGGCCCGTGGCAGTGGGTATCGGAGAGCAGTACTTC.

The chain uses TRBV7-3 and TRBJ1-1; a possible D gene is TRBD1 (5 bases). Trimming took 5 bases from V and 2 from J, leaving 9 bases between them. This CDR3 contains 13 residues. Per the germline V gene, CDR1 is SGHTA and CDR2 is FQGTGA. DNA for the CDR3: TGTGCCAGCAGCACACAGGTTAACACTGAAGCTTTCTTT. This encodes CASSTQVNTEAFF. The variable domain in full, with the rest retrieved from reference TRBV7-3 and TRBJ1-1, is GAGVSQTPSNKVTEKGKYVELRCDPISGHTALYWYRQSLGQGPEFLIYFQGTGAADDSGLPNDRFFAVRPEGSVSTLKIQRTERGDSAVYLCASSTQVNTEAFFGQGTRLTVV.

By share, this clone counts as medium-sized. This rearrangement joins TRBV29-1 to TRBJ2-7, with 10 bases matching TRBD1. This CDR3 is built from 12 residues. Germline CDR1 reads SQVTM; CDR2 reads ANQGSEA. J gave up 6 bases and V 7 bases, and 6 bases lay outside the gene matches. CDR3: CSARTGGREQYF. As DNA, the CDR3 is TGCAGCGCCCGGACAGGGGGACGCGAGCAGTACTTC.

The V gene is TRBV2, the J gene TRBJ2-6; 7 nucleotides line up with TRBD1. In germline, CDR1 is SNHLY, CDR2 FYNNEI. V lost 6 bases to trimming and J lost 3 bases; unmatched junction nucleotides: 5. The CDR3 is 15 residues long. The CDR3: CASSKGTVGANVLTF. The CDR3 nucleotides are TGTGCCAGCAGCAAAGGGACAGTTGGGGCCAACGTCCTGACTTTC.

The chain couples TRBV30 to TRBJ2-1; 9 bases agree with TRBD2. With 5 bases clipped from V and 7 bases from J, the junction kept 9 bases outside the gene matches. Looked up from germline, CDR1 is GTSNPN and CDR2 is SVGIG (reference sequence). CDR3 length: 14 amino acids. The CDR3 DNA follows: TGTGCCTGGGAATTGGGACTAGCACCAAATGAGCAGTTCTTC. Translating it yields CAWELGLAPNEQFF.

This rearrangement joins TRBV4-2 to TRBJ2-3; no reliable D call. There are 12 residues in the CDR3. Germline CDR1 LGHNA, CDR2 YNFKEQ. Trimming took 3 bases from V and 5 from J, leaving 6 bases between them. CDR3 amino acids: CASSQSRDTQYF. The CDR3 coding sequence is TGTGCCAGCAGCCAGTCGAGAGATACGCAGTATTTT.

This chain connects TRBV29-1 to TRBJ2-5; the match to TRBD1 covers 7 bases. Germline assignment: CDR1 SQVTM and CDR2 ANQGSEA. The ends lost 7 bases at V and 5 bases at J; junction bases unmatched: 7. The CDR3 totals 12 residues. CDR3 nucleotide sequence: TGCAGCGCTAGGGACAGACCCGAGACCCAGTACTTC. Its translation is CSARDRPETQYF.

For the CDR3, the DNA is TGTGCCAGCTCACTCGGGACGGCCACCTCCTACGAGCAGTACTTC. Protein product: CASSLGTATSYEQYF. The rearrangement links TRBV18 to TRBJ2-7; either TRBD1 or TRBD2 may fit D (5 bases each). Germline CDR1 reads KGHSH; CDR2 reads LQKENI. The CDR3 length is 15 residues. Deletions cut 4 bases from V and 0 bases from J, with 13 bases between.

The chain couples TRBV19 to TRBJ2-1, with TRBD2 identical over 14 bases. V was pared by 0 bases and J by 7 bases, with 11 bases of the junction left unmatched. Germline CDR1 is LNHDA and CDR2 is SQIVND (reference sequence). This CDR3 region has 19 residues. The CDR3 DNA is TGTGCCAGTAGTATAGACTACCGGGGAGGGACTAGCGGGAGTAATGAGCAGTTCTTC. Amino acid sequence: CASSIDYRGGTSGSNEQFF.

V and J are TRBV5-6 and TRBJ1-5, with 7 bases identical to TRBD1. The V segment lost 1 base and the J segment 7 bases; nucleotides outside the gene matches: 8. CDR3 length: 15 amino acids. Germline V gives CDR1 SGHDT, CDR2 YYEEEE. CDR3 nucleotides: TGTGCCAGCAGCTTGTGGCGGTCAGGGGGACAGCCCCAGCATTTT. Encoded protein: CASSLWRSGGQPQHF.

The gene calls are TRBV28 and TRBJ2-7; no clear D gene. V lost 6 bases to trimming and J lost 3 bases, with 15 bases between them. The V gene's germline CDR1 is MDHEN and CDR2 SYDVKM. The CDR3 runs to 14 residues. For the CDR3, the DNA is TGTGCCAGCAGGTCGGCACAGCGACACTACGAGCAGTACTTC. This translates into CASRSAQRHYEQYF.

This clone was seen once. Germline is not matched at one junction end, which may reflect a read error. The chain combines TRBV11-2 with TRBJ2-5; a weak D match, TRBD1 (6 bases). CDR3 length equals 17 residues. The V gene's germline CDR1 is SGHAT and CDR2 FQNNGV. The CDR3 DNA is TGCGCCAGCAGCCCTAATATCCGGGACAACTTCCAAGAGACCCAGTACTTC. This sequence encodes CASSPNIRDNFQETQYF.

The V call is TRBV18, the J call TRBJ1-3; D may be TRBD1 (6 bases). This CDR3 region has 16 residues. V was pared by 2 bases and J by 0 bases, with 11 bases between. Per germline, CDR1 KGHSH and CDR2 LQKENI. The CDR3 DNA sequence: TGTGCCAGCTCACCAGGCGGACAGTACTCTGGAAACACCATATATTTT. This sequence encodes CASSPGGQYSGNTIYF.

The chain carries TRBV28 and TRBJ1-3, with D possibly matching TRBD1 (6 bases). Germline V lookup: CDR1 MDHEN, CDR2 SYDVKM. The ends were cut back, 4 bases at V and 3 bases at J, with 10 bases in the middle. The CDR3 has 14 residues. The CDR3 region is CASSSAGDGNTIYF. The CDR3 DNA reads TGTGCCAGCAGTTCCGCAGGGGATGGAAACACCATATATTTT.